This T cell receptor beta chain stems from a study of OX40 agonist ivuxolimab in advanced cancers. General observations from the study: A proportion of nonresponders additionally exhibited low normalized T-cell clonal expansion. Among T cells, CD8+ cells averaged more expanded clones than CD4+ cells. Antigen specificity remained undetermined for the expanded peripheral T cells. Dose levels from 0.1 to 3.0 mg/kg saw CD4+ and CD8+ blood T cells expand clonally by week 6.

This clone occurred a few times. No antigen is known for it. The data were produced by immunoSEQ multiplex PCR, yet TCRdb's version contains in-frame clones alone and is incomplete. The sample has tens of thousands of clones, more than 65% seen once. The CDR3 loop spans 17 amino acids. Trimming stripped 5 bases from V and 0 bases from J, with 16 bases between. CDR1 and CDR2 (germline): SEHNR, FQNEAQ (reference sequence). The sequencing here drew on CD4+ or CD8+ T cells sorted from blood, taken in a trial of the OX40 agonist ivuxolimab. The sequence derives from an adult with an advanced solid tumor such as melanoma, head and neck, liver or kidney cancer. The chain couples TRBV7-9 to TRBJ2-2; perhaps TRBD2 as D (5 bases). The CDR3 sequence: CASSVQLRTSNTGELFF. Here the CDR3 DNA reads TGTGCCAGCAGCGTTCAATTGAGGACTTCGAACACCGGGGAGCTGTTTTTT.